Listed below are T cell receptor beta chains from one sample, sequenced in a study of regulatory T cells in long-lasting Graves disease. In TCRdb, the multiplex PCR reads were re-called with MiXCR into one record per CDR3 protein. The sample has 350,000 to 450,000 distinct CDR3 sequences; roughly 25% are singletons. The starting material was peripheral blood mononuclear cells (PBMCs), obtained when the disease was refractory, from a patient treated with antithyroid drugs. The source is a woman aged 35 to 49 with Graves disease. CDR3s include the opening cysteine and the closing phenylalanine or tryptophan.

CDR3aa,v_gene,j_gene
CASSFGQGDRGYEQYF,TRBV12-3/TRBV12-4,TRBJ2-7
CASSPDGRNYEQYF,TRBV6-1,TRBJ2-7
CASSLFVRDSGNTIYF,TRBV5-5,TRBJ1-3
CSARDLAGGQETQYF,TRBV20-1,TRBJ2-5
CASNLKLAGVPLIYEQFF,TRBV12-3/TRBV12-4,TRBJ2-1
CASSQPTSGRFEQYF,TRBV4-1,TRBJ2-7
CASSSGTGKEGNQPQHF,TRBV7-9,TRBJ1-5
CASSLGQIGPRAFF,TRBV11-2,TRBJ1-1
CASTQGLNNSPLHF,TRBV2,TRBJ1-6
CASSGLGGTEAFF,TRBV5-1,TRBJ1-1
CACVQGACTF,TRBV30,TRBJ1-2
CASSLLMKTEAFF,TRBV7-2,TRBJ1-1
CATSRETGLGKNIQYF,TRBV15,TRBJ2-4
CASSLGSPSYNEQFF,TRBV27,TRBJ2-1
CASRPTQGYAYEQYF,TRBV28,TRBJ2-7
CASSPTGSYGYTF,TRBV28,TRBJ1-2
CSASLLAGLMNEQYF,TRBV20-1,TRBJ2-7
CAISERLGTGNQPQHF,TRBV10-3,TRBJ1-5
CAISGGAPGTGELFF,TRBV10-3,TRBJ2-2
CASSLAADKSGANVLTF,TRBV5-5,TRBJ2-6
CASSPATREGVDIQYF,TRBV28,TRBJ2-4
CASSIQGYAYEQYF,TRBV12-3/TRBV12-4,TRBJ2-7
CASTPETVRAQHF,TRBV28,TRBJ1-5
CASILKREGARTEAFF,TRBV6-1,TRBJ1-1
CASSLGGVIHF,TRBV27,TRBJ1-6
CASTSRDRGYTEAFF,TRBV12-3/TRBV12-4,TRBJ1-1
CASRLQGVLQETQYF,TRBV10-2,TRBJ2-5
CASSYQTGTPNEQFF,TRBV6-5,TRBJ2-1
CSARGTSYGPNYEQYF,TRBV20-1,TRBJ2-7